The 5 T cell receptor beta chains reported below all come from one sample, sequenced in a study of blood T cell repertoires in COVID-19. Produced via immunoSEQ multiplex PCR; TCRdb's table is partial and in-frame only. Among some 240,000 clones listed, about 91% were seen once. Input material: peripheral blood. The receptor set was obtained from a woman aged 40-49 years who had recovered from COVID-19.

J is TRBJ2-5 and V is TRBV29-1, with D possibly matching TRBD2 (7 bases). The germline V gene has CDR1 SQVTM and CDR2 ANQGSEA. This CDR3 region has 12 residues. Trimming removed 4 bases at V and 6 bases at J, with 12 bases between. CDR3 DNA: TGCAGCGTTGTGGGGGGGCGGCAGACCCAGTACTTC. This encodes CSVVGGRQTQYF.

In this sample, this clone turned up many times. The V gene is TRBV12-3 or TRBV12-4, the J gene TRBJ1-2, with D tentatively TRBD1 (5 bases). The germline V and J ends were trimmed by 3 bases and 6 bases, with 11 bases remaining between them. This CDR3 comprises 13 residues. DNA for the CDR3: TGTGCCAGCAGTTTTGGGGCGGGAAATGGCTACACCTTC. This gives the protein CASSFGAGNGYTF.

The chain joins TRBV29-1 to TRBJ1-2, with D perhaps matching TRBD1 (5 bases). V lost 3 bases and J 4 bases, leaving 12 bases between the germline ends. The CDR3 runs 13 residues. The germline V gene encodes CDR1 SQVTM and CDR2 ANQGSEA. The CDR3 coding sequence is TGCAGCGTTGAGGGCAGGGTGGGCTATGGCTACACCTTC. Protein: CSVEGRVGYGYTF.

The genes are TRBV5-5 and TRBJ2-7, with 8 nucleotides matching TRBD2. Germline V gene lookup returns CDR1 SGHKS and CDR2 YYEKEE (reference sequence). V shed 1 base, J shed 7 bases, and the junction held 7 bases outside the gene matches. The CDR3 runs 14 residues. The CDR3 DNA is TGTGCCAGCAGCTTGACCGCGGGAGGATGGGAGCAGTACGTC. It translates to CASSLTAGGWEQYV.

This chain uses TRBV4-2 with TRBJ1-6, with D perhaps matching TRBD1 (6 bases). Germline V gene data show CDR1 as LGHNA and CDR2 as YNFKEQ. Trimming stripped 0 bases from V and 7 bases from J, with 13 bases between. The CDR3 consists of 16 residues. Written as DNA, the CDR3 is TGTGCCAGCAGCCAAGATCTTGCAGGGGCAAATTCACCCCTCCACTTT. Its translation is CASSQDLAGANSPLHF.